This TCR beta chain was observed in a study of cytomegalovirus exposure and HLA in healthy donors. The PCR had 60 Vbeta and 13 Jbeta primers. Assay: immunoSEQ multiplex PCR; the TCRdb copy retains only in-frame clones and omits some. This table lists 80,000 to 100,000 clones. The CDR3 length is 14 residues. Germline CDR1 and CDR2: MGHRA and YSYEKL. This sequence originates from a man in his fifties or sixties in good health and CMV-seronegative. This chain uses TRBV4-1 with TRBJ2-5; the D is unclear. Near its end, the DNA agrees better with TRBJ2-7, so the J call may be wrong. Sequences were obtained from PBMCs. CDR3 protein: CASSRADGSYEQYF. The CDR3 DNA reads TGCGCCAGCAGCCGGGCAGACGGTTCCTACGAGCAGTACTTC.